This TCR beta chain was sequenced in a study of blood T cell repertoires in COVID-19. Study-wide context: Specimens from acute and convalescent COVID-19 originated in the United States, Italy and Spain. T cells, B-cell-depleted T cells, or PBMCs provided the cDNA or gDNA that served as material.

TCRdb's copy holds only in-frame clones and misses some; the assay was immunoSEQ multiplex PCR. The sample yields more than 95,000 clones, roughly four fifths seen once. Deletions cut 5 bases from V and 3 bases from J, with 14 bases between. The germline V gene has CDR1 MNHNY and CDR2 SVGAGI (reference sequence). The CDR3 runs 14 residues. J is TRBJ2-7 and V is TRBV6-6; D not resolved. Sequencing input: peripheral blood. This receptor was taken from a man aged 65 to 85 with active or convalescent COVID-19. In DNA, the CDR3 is TGTGCCAGCAGTGATCCGGTGACGGGCTACGAGCAGTACTTC. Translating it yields CASSDPVTGYEQYF.